This T cell receptor beta chain was observed in a study of lymphopenia after photon versus proton radiotherapy. Only in-frame clones appear in the TCRdb table, and some are missing; sequencing was by immunoSEQ multiplex PCR. This sample has about 20,000 clones, with approximately 84% found just once. Study-level points and caveats: Authors raise, but do not show, better survival with proton therapy. After the lymphocyte nadir, photon-treated repertoires showed oligoclonal expansion, especially of CD8+ Temra cells. Post-nadir TCR diversity decline inversely tracked overall survival among those who died. Relative stability marked proton patients; photon patients lost diversity and naive cells.

The CDR3 loop spans 16 amino acids. V was cut by 10 bases and J by 1 base, with 21 bases left in between. CDR1 MNHEY and CDR2 SMNVEV come from the germline V gene (reference sequence). Concerning this clone: Its antigen is still unknown.

The TCR sequence derives from a woman between 45 and 60 years old with pancreatic cancer. This sequence joins TRBV27 and TRBJ2-3; possible D gene TRBD2, 6 bases. Here the sequenced sample was peripheral blood, taken from a patient treated with photon-based radiotherapy. CDR3 DNA sequence: TGTGCCACCAGAATCGGTCGGGGAGGACGCACAGATACGCAGTATTTT. Encoded protein: CATRIGRGGRTDTQYF.